Here is one T cell receptor beta chain with its context. This clonotype was observed many times. No antigen is known for it. Per-nucleotide qualities are absent, and no much larger clonotype sits a single base away. The library was produced with 5' RACE. The sequencer was a NextSeq 500. The TCR library protocol attached unique molecular identifiers to individual cDNA molecules to correct for sequencing error and PCR bias. TCR alpha and beta chains were both sequenced, and the abundances of alpha and beta sequences in each sample were closely correlated with each other. Regarding the original processing steps: Decombinator V4 was used to annotate the V gene, J gene and CDR3 of the TCR sequences. TCRs were defined as expanded if a significant change between any two time points was detected under a Poisson model with p below 0.0001. TCR abundances were normalised to the total number of TCRs sequenced in each sample and reported as counts per million. MAIT TCRs were defined by TRAV1-2 paired with TRAJ12, TRAJ20 or TRAJ33, and iNKT TCRs by TRAV10 paired with TRAJ18. VDJdb, accessed 1 November 2021, was searched for CMV, EBV and SARS-CoV-2 annotated TCRs, with TCRs annotated for multiple antigens excluded. The raw public reads went through TCRdb reprocessing: fastp at Q25, MiXCR clone calling, in-frame beta chains kept. When rows share a CDR3 protein, they turn into one entry using the most common DNA and genes. The V and J calls here are based on TCRdb, not the publication. Present in this sample are some 40,000 distinct CDR3 sequences, roughly 5% of which were seen just once. The ten largest clones add up to roughly 27% of the sample.

These data come from a study of early T cells in non-severe SARS-CoV-2 infection (dated by TCRdb to 2020 to 2023). About the study as a whole: Bulk RNA from unsorted whole blood was used for TCR sequencing, so alpha and beta chains could not be paired. General study outcomes and caveats: Matching against VDJdb was skewed toward anti-spike CD8 responses, likely underestimated virus-specific expansions, and missed private and CD4 specificities.

The CDR3, cysteine through phenylalanine, is 16 amino acids long. Only CDR3 DNA remains: 48 bases, in frame from the first base. In the germline V gene, CDR1 corresponds to MGHRA and CDR2 to YSYEKL. Unmatched junction bases come to 9, with V trimmed by 0 bases and J by 8 bases. The study was a case-control design nested within a healthcare worker cohort in London, UK, with weekly nasopharyngeal swab PCR tests and blood sampling. Healthcare workers were recruited during the week of the UK lockdown, between 23 and 31 March 2020, and followed weekly for up to roughly 16 weeks. The sequence was collected from an adult who was a healthcare worker with PCR-confirmed SARS-CoV-2 infection or an uninfected control (not recorded which). This receptor chain uses TRBV4-1 and TRBJ1-1, and TRBD1 matches 10 of the central bases. Sequenced sample: whole blood. CDR3 region: CASSQDRGQGRLEAFF. The DNA sequence follows: TGCGCCAGCAGCCAAGATCGGGGACAGGGGCGCCTCGAAGCTTTCTTT.